This T cell receptor beta chain was found in a study of beta chain features in type 1 diabetes. Study observations and caveats: TCRB CDR3s were moderately but significantly shorter in Type 1 diabetes patients in all four CD4+ subsets. Naive, central memory and Treg TCRB repertoires seemed to resemble each other more closely in patients than they did in healthy donors.

This clone was seen a handful of times. Its matching antigen is unknown. The authors reverse transcribed all of the isolated RNA, so sequencing captured expressed TCRB transcripts. Clones were sequenced by immunoSEQ multiplex PCR, and TCRdb holds only the in-frame ones, with some missing. The table lists about 340,000 clones, roughly 13% of them singletons, with over 0.014% in the top ten. The origin of this receptor is a woman between 18 and 30 years old with type 1 diabetes. Material: naive CD4+ T cells from blood.

The CDR3 DNA follows: TGTGCCTGGAGTTTGAGAAATGAGCAGTTCTTC. It specifies CAWSLRNEQFF. The rearrangement uses TRBV30 and TRBJ2-1; no clear D. The V and J ends lost 2 bases and 7 bases respectively, with 6 bases between them. Looked up from germline, CDR1 is GTSNPN and CDR2 is SVGIG (reference sequence). The CDR3 length is 11 residues.